The present T cell receptor (beta chain) was sequenced within a study of blood T cell repertoires in COVID-19. The CDR3 has 14 residues. The germline V gene has CDR1 SGHRS and CDR2 YFSETQ. Between the trimmed V and J ends, which lost 5 bases and 6 bases, there was a span of 14 bases. Per the original data handling: Amplifying reference gene primers gave estimates of nucleated cell counts. Generated by immunoSEQ multiplex PCR, the TCRdb table keeps only in-frame clones and is missing some. D and trimming come from the DNA, and the V and J calls and clone size come from that table. The table lists over 90,000 clones, roughly 81% of them singletons, with under 5.5% in the top ten.

Material: peripheral blood. V usage is TRBV5-1 and J usage is TRBJ1-4, with a tentative D call TRBD1 (6 bases). The receptor comes from a man of 80 years or more with COVID-19, enrolled during active disease. CDR3 bases: TGCGCCAGCAGGGCAGGGGTAGAACATGAAAAACTGTTTTTT. As protein: CASRAGVEHEKLFF. Variable domain in full (rest from reference TRBV5-1 and TRBJ1-4): KAGVTQTPRYLIKTRGQQVTLSCSPISGHRSVSWYQQTPGQGLQFLFEYFSETQRNKGNFPGRFSGRQFSNSRSEMNVSTLELGDSALYLCASRAGVEHEKLFFGSGTQLSVL.